One sample yielded the 20 T cell receptor beta chains listed below, sequenced in a study of blood T cell repertoires in COVID-19. Clones were read by immunoSEQ multiplex PCR, and TCRdb kept only the in-frame ones, dropping some. In the table there are about 170,000 clones, around 81% of which are singletons. Specimen: peripheral blood. The receptors were gathered from a woman of 80 years or more with COVID-19, enrolled during active disease.

V is TRBV27 and J is TRBJ1-2, with 7 bases that match TRBD1. Losses at the gene ends were 2 bases for V and 8 bases for J; bases not matched to a gene: 14. There are 16 residues in the CDR3. The germline CDR1 and CDR2 sequences are MNHEY and SMNVEV (reference sequence). Here the CDR3 DNA reads TGTGCCAGCAGTTTAAACCGGGACAGCTCGTACCTGGGCTACACCTTC. This sequence encodes CASSLNRDSSYLGYTF.

The chain links TRBV6-6 to TRBJ1-1; D ambiguous. The V end lost 2 bases, the J end lost 1 base, and 8 bases lay between the germline ends. Germline V gene lookup returns CDR1 MNHNY and CDR2 SVGAGI (reference sequence). There are 14 residues in the CDR3. The CDR3 region is CASSYLAGNTEAFF. The DNA for the CDR3 is TGTGCCAGCAGTTACCTGGCAGGGAACACTGAAGCTTTCTTT.

The gene calls are TRBV28 and TRBJ1-5; maybe TRBD1 (5 bases). Between the trimmed V and J ends, which lost 6 bases and 7 bases, there was a span of 16 bases. The CDR3 length is 14 residues. In germline, CDR1 is MDHEN, CDR2 SYDVKM. In nucleotides, the CDR3 is TGTGCCAGCAGGAAAGCAGGGTCGGGCCAGCCCCAGCATTTT. Its translation is CASRKAGSGQPQHF. Using reference TRBV28 and TRBJ1-5 for the parts outside the CDR3, the full variable domain is DVKVTQSSRYLVKRTGEKVFLECVQDMDHENMFWYRQDPGLGLRLIYFSYDVKMKEKGDIPEGYSVSREKKERFSLILESASTNQTSMYLCASRKAGSGQPQHFGDGTRLSIL.

The chain couples TRBV3-1 (or the pseudogene TRBV3-2) to TRBJ2-2; TRBD1 matches at 10 bases. CDR1 and CDR2 from the germline V gene are LGHDT and YNNKEL (reference sequence). The CDR3 has 15 amino acids. V trimming: 6 bases; J trimming: 3 bases; junction bases outside the gene matches: 4. For the CDR3, the DNA is TGTGCCAGCAGACCCGGGACAGGGGACACCGGGGAGCTGTTTTTT. This translates into CASRPGTGDTGELFF.

V is TRBV28 and J is TRBJ1-2; D is undetermined. Trimming cost V 4 bases and J 7 bases, with 28 bases left between them. Germline V gives CDR1 MDHEN, CDR2 SYDVKM. This CDR3 has 18 residues. The DNA for the CDR3 is TGTGCCAGCAGTTCGACCCGCCCCCGTGGGGTGCGGGCTGCTGGCTACACCTTC. It codes for CASSSTRPRGVRAAGYTF.

A few counts support this clone. J is TRBJ1-2 and V is TRBV10-1, with D uncertain. The CDR3 covers 13 residues. V shed 7 bases and J shed 1 base, with 10 bases lying between them. Per the germline V gene, CDR1 is WNHNN and CDR2 is SYGVQD (reference sequence). The CDR3 here is CASIQVVNYGYTF. CDR3 sequence (DNA): TGCGCCAGCATTCAAGTAGTTAACTATGGCTACACCTTC.

The chain joins TRBV5-3 to TRBJ2-7; possible D gene TRBD1, 5 bases. TRBV5-3 has ORF status, its function being uncertain. The CDR3 extends over 17 amino acids. Deletions cut 1 base from V and 0 bases from J, with 17 bases between. CDR3 in amino acids: CARSLNTTVQGSYEQYF. The CDR3, as DNA: TGTGCCAGAAGCTTGAACACCACAGTCCAGGGCTCCTACGAGCAGTACTTC.

The chain combines TRBV29-1 with TRBJ1-5; TRBD1 aligns across 9 bases. There are 14 residues in the CDR3. With V trimmed by 4 bases and J by 6 bases, 7 bases remained unmatched. In germline, CDR1 is SQVTM, CDR2 ANQGSEA. The CDR3 DNA sequence: TGCAGCGTTGTTTTTGGGACAGGGACTCAGCCCCAGCATTTT. It translates to CSVVFGTGTQPQHF. Variable domain in full (rest from reference TRBV29-1 and TRBJ1-5): SAVISQKPSRDICQRGTSLTIQCQVDSQVTMMFWYRQQPGQSLTLIATANQGSEATYESGFVIDKFPISRPNLTFSTLTVSNMSPEDSSIYLCSVVFGTGTQPQHFGDGTRLSIL.

V and J are TRBV3-1 (or the pseudogene TRBV3-2) and TRBJ2-5; 7 bases align to TRBD2. CDR1 and CDR2 from the germline V gene are LGHDT and YNNKEL (reference sequence). Trimming removed 4 bases from V and 2 bases from J; junction bases left unmatched: 7. This CDR3 comprises 15 residues. The chain's CDR3 is CASSRTGSGQETQYF. The CDR3 coding sequence is TGTGCCAGCAGCCGTACGGGTAGCGGGCAAGAGACCCAGTACTTC.

The chain recombines TRBV18 with TRBJ1-1; 7 nucleotides match TRBD1. Germline CDR1 and CDR2: KGHSH and LQKENI. V dropped 6 bases and J dropped 1; count of bases not matched to a gene: 2. The CDR3 covers 13 residues. CDR3 in amino acids: CASSRDRNTEAFF. The CDR3 coding sequence is TGTGCCAGCTCTCGGGACAGGAACACTGAAGCTTTCTTT.

The rearrangement links TRBV5-6 to TRBJ1-6, with D possibly being TRBD1 (6 bases). Trimming cost V 5 bases and J 6 bases, with 15 bases left between them. There are 15 residues in the CDR3. The germline CDR1 and CDR2 sequences are SGHDT and YYEEEE. The CDR3 loop reads CASRDQGLSNSPLHF. The DNA for the CDR3 is TGTGCCAGCAGGGATCAGGGGCTAAGTAATTCACCCCTCCACTTT.

The V call is TRBV19, the J call TRBJ2-5, with TRBD2 identical over 9 bases. The germline CDR1 and CDR2 sequences are LNHDA and SQIVND (reference sequence). The CDR3 is 14 amino acids. V shed 5 bases, J shed 5 bases, and the junction held 6 bases outside the gene matches. CDR3 loop: CASSLAGGPETQYF. The CDR3 DNA reads TGTGCCAGTAGTTTGGCGGGGGGGCCGGAGACCCAGTACTTC.

The chain carries TRBV4-1 and TRBJ1-3; D is undetermined. This CDR3 spans 16 amino acids. From germline, CDR1 is MGHRA and CDR2 YSYEKL. Trimming stripped 1 base from V and 0 bases from J, with 10 bases between. The CDR3 DNA follows: TGCGCCAGCAGCCAAGCGGGTAGGCTCTCTGGAAACACCATATATTTT. This codes for CASSQAGRLSGNTIYF.

The V and J genes are TRBV5-1 and TRBJ2-3; 7 positions match TRBD2. The CDR3 consists of 16 residues. V trimming: 1 base; J trimming: 2 bases; junction bases outside the gene matches: 7. Germline V gives CDR1 SGHRS, CDR2 YFSETQ. The CDR3 DNA sequence: TGCGCCAGCAGCTTGCCGACGGGAGGATACACAGATACGCAGTATTTT. Translating it yields CASSLPTGGYTDTQYF.

The chain joins TRBV5-4 to TRBJ2-1; 9 bases are a match to TRBD2. Germline CDR1 and CDR2: SGHNT and YYREEE (reference sequence). The CDR3 covers 15 residues. After removal of 0 bases from V and 8 bases from J, the junction contained 6 bases not matched to a gene. DNA for the CDR3: TGTGCCAGCAGCTTGGCATCCGAGCGGGGGGATGAGCAGTTCTTC. Amino acid sequence: CASSLASERGDEQFF. The full variable domain, rest sourced from reference TRBV5-4 and TRBJ2-1, is ETGVTQSPTHLIKTRGQQVTLRCSSQSGHNTVSWYQQALGQGPQFIFQYYREEENGRGNFPPRFSGLQFPNYSSELNVNALELDDSALYLCASSLASERGDEQFFGPGTRLTVL.

The J gene is TRBJ2-1, the V gene TRBV12-5; D unclear. The CDR3 consists of 13 residues. Looked up from germline, CDR1 is LGHNT and CDR2 is FRNRAP. The V and J ends lost 3 bases and 8 bases respectively, with 11 bases between them. Here the CDR3 DNA reads TGTGCTAGTGGTTTATCCAGGTTCGATGAGCAGTTCTTC. As protein: CASGLSRFDEQFF.

This chain uses TRBV5-1 with TRBJ2-2; TRBD2 might be the D (5 bases). CDR1 is SGHRS, CDR2 YFSETQ, per germline. The CDR3 spans 15 residues. With 2 bases removed from V and 8 bases from J, the gap between germline ends came to 16 bases. CDR3 in DNA: TGCGCCAGCAGCTTTAGGCTAGCAGGAAGTGGGGAGCTGTTTTTT. Its translation: CASSFRLAGSGELFF.

The chain uses TRBV5-1 and TRBJ2-3; a weak D match, TRBD1 (6 bases). The V end was cut by 7 bases, the J end by 5 bases, with 11 bases between. The CDR3 extends over 12 amino acids. Germline values: CDR1 SGHRS, CDR2 YFSETQ. The CDR3 sequence is CASGQGKDTQYF. The CDR3 DNA sequence: TGCGCCAGCGGGCAGGGGAAAGATACGCAGTATTTT. The whole variable domain, filled in from reference TRBV5-1 and TRBJ2-3, reads KAGVTQTPRYLIKTRGQQVTLSCSPISGHRSVSWYQQTPGQGLQFLFEYFSETQRNKGNFPGRFSGRQFSNSRSEMNVSTLELGDSALYLCASGQGKDTQYFGPGTRLTVL.

The rearrangement links TRBV6-5 to TRBJ2-7, with D possibly TRBD2 on 5 matching bases. Germline V gene sequence: CDR1 MNHEY, CDR2 SVGAGI. The CDR3 extends over 13 amino acids. V lost 6 bases, J lost 5 bases, and 14 bases lay in between. CDR3: CASRNPSGNEQYF. CDR3 bases: TGTGCCAGCAGAAATCCCTCGGGGAACGAGCAGTACTTC.

The chain links TRBV6-6 to TRBJ1-3; D gene ambiguous. CDR1 is MNHNY, CDR2 SVGAGI, per germline (reference sequence). The V and J ends lost 2 bases and 8 bases respectively, with 4 bases between them. The length of the CDR3 is 11 residues. CDR3 in amino acids: CASSYTDTIYF. The CDR3 region has the DNA TGTGCCAGCAGTTACACTGACACCATATATTTT.